This entry describes one T cell receptor beta chain. Original methodology: It was from reference gene primer amplification that nucleated cell counts were estimated. The method was immunoSEQ multiplex PCR; TCRdb's version includes in-frame clones alone and lacks a portion of them. V and J calls and clone size are given by that table; D and trimming were obtained from the DNA. The table shows 350,000 to 450,000 clones, with roughly four fifths occurring only once. This sample was taken from a study of blood T cell repertoires in COVID-19. In the study overall: Samples of COVID-19 (acute and convalescent) were obtained from the United States, Italy and Spain. T cells, B-cell-depleted T cells, or PBMCs provided the cDNA or gDNA that served as material.

In terms of age and location, participants ranged from roughly 18 to 95 years and lived in under 30 US areas. Source material: PBMCs or T cells enriched from blood (not recorded which). The sequence was collected from a woman in her forties or fifties who had recovered from COVID-19.

CDR3 sequence: CASSQVMADNQPQHF. CDR3 coding DNA: TGCGCCAGCAGCCAAGTCATGGCAGACAATCAGCCCCAGCATTTT. The V call is TRBV4-3, the J call TRBJ1-5; D call uncertain. The CDR3 length is 15 residues. V was shortened by 1 base and J by 3 bases, with 10 bases between the two germline ends. The germline gives CDR1 LGHNA, CDR2 YSLEER.